Below are 22 T cell receptor beta chains sequenced from a single sample in a study of brain T cells in children with intractable seizures (dated by TCRdb to about 2021). This sample's time point label indicates: blood from clinic visit 5 months post-surgery; TSC patient then seizure free. Library preparation used the immunoSEQ multiplex PCR assay. TCRdb provides this immuneACCESS table in a form limited to in-frame rearrangements. Some clones are lacking; in checked studies, under half of them reflect an unresolved V gene, and why the rest are absent is not known. Present in this sample are around 340,000 clones, about 94% of which were seen just once. The ten top clones hold roughly 5.7% of the sample. This material consisted of peripheral blood, taken roughly 5 months after surgery. The origin of the receptors is a boy under two years old with tuberous sclerosis and intractable seizures.

This chain links TRBV6-5 with TRBJ1-1; 9 positions match TRBD1. Germline V lookup: CDR1 MNHEY, CDR2 SVGAGI. V trimming: 7 bases; J trimming: 4 bases; junction bases outside the gene matches: 10. The length of the CDR3 is 15 residues. The DNA of the CDR3 is TGTGCCAGCAAATTCAACAGGGGGCGAGGCACTGAAGCTTTCTTT. This codes for CASKFNRGRGTEAFF.

CDR3 region: CASSQGRGYNYGYTF. The CDR3, as DNA: TGTGCCAGCAGCCAAGGGAGAGGATACAACTATGGCTACACCTTC. The chain joins TRBV3-1 (or the pseudogene TRBV3-2) to TRBJ1-2; D is ambiguous. V gave up 1 base and J gave up 2 bases, with 11 bases separating them. Germline-derived CDR1 and CDR2 are LGHDT and YNNKEL (reference sequence). The CDR3 spans 15 residues.

The chain is built from TRBV4-2 and TRBJ2-7; no firm D call. The CDR3 length is 14 residues. Trimming pared 4 bases from V and 0 bases from J, leaving 10 bases between. Germline CDR1 is LGHNA and CDR2 is YNFKEQ. The CDR3 DNA sequence: TGTGCCAGCAGCCCCGTTTCGAGCTCCTACGAGCAGTACTTC. As protein: CASSPVSSSYEQYF.

The chain recombines TRBV5-1 with TRBJ2-7; 8 bases fit TRBD2. The CDR3 contains 14 residues. Germline V gene sequence: CDR1 SGHRS, CDR2 YFSETQ. V was pared by 3 bases and J by 4 bases, with 6 bases of the junction left unmatched. DNA for the CDR3: TGCGCCAGCAGCTGGGGCAGCGGGAGTTACGAGCAGTACTTC. It translates to CASSWGSGSYEQYF.

This clone was counted a single time. This chain connects TRBV11-3 to TRBJ2-5, with 9 bases aligning to TRBD2. Unmatched junction bases numbered 1, after V lost 2 bases and J lost 0 bases. The CDR3 length is 15 residues. CDR1 is SGHNT and CDR2 is YENEEA in the germline V gene. The CDR3 region is CASSLSGRYQETQYF. The CDR3 nucleotides read TGTGCCAGCAGCTTAAGCGGGAGGTACCAAGAGACCCAGTACTTC.

The genes are TRBV18 and TRBJ2-7, with no clear D. Trimming left V 6 bases short and J 0 bases short, with 15 bases between. The CDR3 has 15 amino acids. The germline CDR1 and CDR2 sequences are KGHSH and LQKENI. As DNA, the CDR3 is TGTGCCAGCTCCCCGATGATGCGGAGCTCCTACGAGCAGTACTTC. Translation: CASSPMMRSSYEQYF.

V gene TRBV5-3 combines with J gene TRBJ1-1; 7 bases match TRBD1. TRBV5-3 is given ORF status, its function remaining uncertain. The CDR3 spans 18 residues. V trimming: 4 bases; J trimming: 1 base; junction bases outside the gene matches: 16. The CDR3: CARSSQQGRAGRNTEAFF. As DNA, the CDR3 is TGTGCCAGAAGCAGTCAACAGGGGAGGGCAGGGAGGAACACTGAAGCTTTCTTT.

This clone was observed a few times. The chain uses TRBV30 and TRBJ1-2; D is perhaps TRBD1 (5 bases). V gave up 5 bases and J gave up 4 bases, with 14 bases separating them. The CDR3 is made up of 13 amino acids. Germline assignment: CDR1 GTSNPN and CDR2 SVGIG (reference sequence). CDR3 in amino acids: CAWAWGVTYGYTF. CDR3 DNA sequence: TGTGCCTGGGCATGGGGGGTGACCTATGGCTACACCTTC.

This clone was detected only once. The genes are TRBV3-1 (or the pseudogene TRBV3-2) and TRBJ2-1; D is unclear. Trimming took 0 bases from V and 7 from J, leaving 4 bases between them. This CDR3 is built from 12 residues. Per the germline V gene, CDR1 is LGHDT and CDR2 is YNNKEL (reference sequence). The CDR3, as DNA: TGTGCCAGCAGCCAAGAACAGAATGAGCAGTTCTTC. This codes for CASSQEQNEQFF.

The CDR3 sequence: CASSPFHLWKGTGEDNEQFF. In DNA, the CDR3 is TGTGCCAGCTCACCTTTCCACCTATGGAAGGGGACAGGGGAGGACAATGAGCAGTTCTTC. This rearrangement joins TRBV18 to TRBJ2-1; 10 bases map to TRBD1. Trimming cost V 3 bases and J 5 bases; bases outside gene matches: 19. The germline gives CDR1 KGHSH, CDR2 LQKENI. The CDR3 consists of 20 residues.

This chain connects TRBV18 to TRBJ2-2; unclear D gene. With 4 bases removed from V and 0 bases from J, the gap between germline ends came to 6 bases. The CDR3 is made up of 14 amino acids. Germline V gene data show CDR1 as KGHSH and CDR2 as LQKENI. This CDR3 reads CASSLSSNTGELFF. The CDR3 DNA is TGTGCCAGCTCACTCAGCTCGAACACCGGGGAGCTGTTTTTT.

V usage is TRBV7-2 and J usage is TRBJ1-1; a weak D match, TRBD1 (6 bases). The CDR3 extends over 14 amino acids. The germline V gene has CDR1 SGHTA and CDR2 FQGNSA. V was shortened by 5 bases and J by 1 base, with 11 bases between the two germline ends. The CDR3 nucleotides read TGTGCCAGCAGCCTCGCGGACAGGAACACTGAAGCTTTCTTT. It yields the protein CASSLADRNTEAFF.

The chain recombines TRBV29-1 with TRBJ2-3, with D possibly matching TRBD2 (5 bases). V dropped 7 bases and J dropped 5 bases, with 22 bases sitting between them. The germline V gene has CDR1 SQVTM and CDR2 ANQGSEA. This CDR3 is 15 amino acids long. The CDR3 region has the DNA TGCAGCGCACGGGCCCCGGGGTTTTCACGAGATACGCAGTATTTT. Its translation: CSARAPGFSRDTQYF.

There are a few counts of this clone. V is TRBV18 and J is TRBJ1-1; 7 bases match TRBD1. J lost 8 bases, V lost 5 bases, and 5 bases had no gene match. The germline gives CDR1 KGHSH, CDR2 LQKENI. The CDR3 sequence is 12 residues long. This CDR3 is CASSWDSLEAFF. CDR3 nucleotide sequence: TGTGCCAGCTCATGGGACAGCTTGGAAGCTTTCTTT.

The chain is built from TRBV5-4 and TRBJ1-1; D possibly corresponds to TRBD1 (5 bases). Germline V gene data show CDR1 as SGHNT and CDR2 as YYREEE (reference sequence). The V end was cut by 4 bases, the J end by 7 bases, with 11 bases between. The length of the CDR3 is 12 residues. The chain's CDR3 is CASSLSRGEAFF. The CDR3 region has the DNA TGTGCCAGCAGCCTGTCTAGGGGTGAAGCTTTCTTT.

This chain connects TRBV6-5 to TRBJ2-1, with D perhaps TRBD1 (5 bases). The CDR3 totals 15 residues. In germline, CDR1 is MNHEY, CDR2 SVGAGI. The V end lost 6 bases, the J end lost 3 bases, and 15 bases lay between the germline ends. The CDR3 reads CASRTTGFDYNEQFF. DNA for the CDR3: TGTGCCAGCAGGACAACAGGATTCGACTACAATGAGCAGTTCTTC.

This chain links TRBV19 with TRBJ1-1; 8 nucleotides agree with TRBD1. This CDR3 spans 17 amino acids. The germline V gene encodes CDR1 LNHDA and CDR2 SQIVND (reference sequence). J lost 5 bases, V lost 3 bases, and 14 bases had no gene match. CDR3 sequence: CASSIGQGATLFTEAFF. Written as DNA, the CDR3 is TGTGCCAGTAGTATTGGGCAGGGGGCGACCCTATTTACTGAAGCTTTCTTT.

The chain has TRBV7-9 and TRBJ2-1, with TRBD2 as a possible D gene (5 bases). Germline CDR1 reads SEHNR; CDR2 reads FQNEAQ (reference sequence). The CDR3 sequence is 14 residues long. V was cut by 1 base and J by 3 bases, with 7 bases left in between. CDR3 loop: CASSLDRDYNEQFF. The CDR3 nucleotides read TGTGCCAGCAGCTTAGACCGGGACTACAATGAGCAGTTCTTC.

The V and J genes are TRBV29-1 and TRBJ2-1; D unresolved. Germline V gene sequence: CDR1 SQVTM, CDR2 ANQGSEA. This CDR3 region has 13 residues. V lost 5 bases and J 4 bases, leaving 12 bases between the germline ends. This CDR3 reads CSVPAPSYNEQFF. CDR3 bases: TGCAGCGTTCCCGCCCCATCTTACAATGAGCAGTTCTTC.

The gene calls are TRBV6-5 and TRBJ2-7; 9 nucleotides agree with TRBD1. The CDR3 has 14 residues. Trimming removed 7 bases from V and 3 bases from J; junction bases left unmatched: 7. Germline CDR1 MNHEY, CDR2 SVGAGI. CDR3 coding DNA: TGTGCCAGCATTACCGGGACAGGGAGCTACGAGCAGTACTTC. Translation: CASITGTGSYEQYF.

The chain carries TRBV7-8 and TRBJ2-1; TRBD2 aligns across 8 bases. This CDR3 is 15 amino acids long. Germline loops: CDR1 SGHVS, CDR2 FQNEAQ. V shed 2 bases, J shed 5 bases, and the junction held 5 bases outside the gene matches. CDR3 amino acids: CASSLRTSSNNEQFF. CDR3 DNA: TGTGCCAGCAGCTTAAGGACTAGCTCAAACAATGAGCAGTTCTTC.

The rearrangement links TRBV28 to TRBJ1-4; no clear D gene. The germline V gene encodes CDR1 MDHEN and CDR2 SYDVKM. CDR3 length: 13 residues. Trimming took 6 bases from V and 8 from J, leaving 13 bases between them. This CDR3 reads CASRTPELEKLFF. The CDR3 DNA reads as TGTGCCAGCAGGACCCCGGAGCTCGAAAAACTGTTTTTT.